This T cell receptor beta chain was recovered during a study of T cells in Graves' hyperthyroidism and ophthalmopathy. Findings of the study overall: Progression to ophthalmopathy was predicted a median of 6.5 months early. Using 13 V-J features, a model discriminated ophthalmopathy from stable hyperthyroidism.

What was amplified from RNA transcripts were TCR beta CDR3 regions. A set of HTBI primers served as the primers for a first-round RT-PCR of the TCR CDR3. MiXCR was run by TCRdb on the multiplex PCR reads, yielding one entry per CDR3 protein. This sample has some 510,000 distinct CDR3 sequences, with around 20% found just once. This clonotype has at least ten counts. The antigen remains undetermined. It was uncontrolled infection, other autoimmune disease, pregnancy or lactation that excluded patients. PBMCs were obtained from 9 to 10 ml fresh peripheral blood. The CDR3 is 13 residues long. CDR1 MDHEN and CDR2 SYDVKM come from the germline V gene. V lost 7 bases and J lost 4; bases outside the gene matches: 4.

J is TRBJ1-5 and V is TRBV28, with 7 bases matching TRBD1. The clonotype originates from a man aged 18 to 35 with Graves' hyperthyroidism. Sequencing was carried out using blood. This chain's CDR3 is CASKGQENQPQHF. CDR3 in DNA: TGTGCCAGCAAAGGACAGGAGAATCAGCCCCAGCATTTT.